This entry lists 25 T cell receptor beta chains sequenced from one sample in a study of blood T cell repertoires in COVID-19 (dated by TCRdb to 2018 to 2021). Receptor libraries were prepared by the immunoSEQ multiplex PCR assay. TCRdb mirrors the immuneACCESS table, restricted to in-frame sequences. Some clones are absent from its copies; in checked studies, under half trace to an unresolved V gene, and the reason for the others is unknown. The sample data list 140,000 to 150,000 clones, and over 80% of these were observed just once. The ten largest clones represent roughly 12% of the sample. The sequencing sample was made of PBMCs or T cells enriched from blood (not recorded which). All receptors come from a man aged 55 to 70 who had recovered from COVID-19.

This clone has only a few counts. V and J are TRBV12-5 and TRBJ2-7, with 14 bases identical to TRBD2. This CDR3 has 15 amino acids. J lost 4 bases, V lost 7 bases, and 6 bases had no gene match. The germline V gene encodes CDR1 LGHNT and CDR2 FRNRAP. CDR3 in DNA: TGTGCTAGTGCTCACGGACTAGCGGGGGGATACGAGCAGTACTTC. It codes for CASAHGLAGGYEQYF.

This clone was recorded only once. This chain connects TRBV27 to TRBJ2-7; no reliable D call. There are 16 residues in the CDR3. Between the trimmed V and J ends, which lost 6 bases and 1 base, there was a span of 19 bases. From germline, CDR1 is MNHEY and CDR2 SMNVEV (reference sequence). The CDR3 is CASRPMVQRRSYEQYF. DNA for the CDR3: TGTGCCAGCAGGCCCATGGTCCAGCGTCGGTCCTACGAGCAGTACTTC.

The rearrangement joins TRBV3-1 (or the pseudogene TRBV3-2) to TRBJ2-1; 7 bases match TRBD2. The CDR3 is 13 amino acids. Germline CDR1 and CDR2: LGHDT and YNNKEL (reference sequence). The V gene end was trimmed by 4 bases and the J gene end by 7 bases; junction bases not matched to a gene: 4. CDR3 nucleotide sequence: TGTGCCAGCAGCCTGACTAGCAGTAATGAGCAGTTCTTC. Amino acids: CASSLTSSNEQFF.

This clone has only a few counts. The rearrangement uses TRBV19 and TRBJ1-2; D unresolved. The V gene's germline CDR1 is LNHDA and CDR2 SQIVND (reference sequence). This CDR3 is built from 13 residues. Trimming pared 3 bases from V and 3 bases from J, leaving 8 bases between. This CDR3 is CASSIPEDYGYTF. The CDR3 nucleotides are TGTGCCAGTAGTATTCCGGAGGACTATGGCTACACCTTC.

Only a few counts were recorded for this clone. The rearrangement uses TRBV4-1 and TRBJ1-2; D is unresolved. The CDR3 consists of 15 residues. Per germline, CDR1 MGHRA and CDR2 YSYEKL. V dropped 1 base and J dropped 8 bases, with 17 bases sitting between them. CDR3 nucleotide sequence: TGCGCCAGCAGCCAAGTCTCCGAGGACCGGGGAGGCTACACCTTC. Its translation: CASSQVSEDRGGYTF.

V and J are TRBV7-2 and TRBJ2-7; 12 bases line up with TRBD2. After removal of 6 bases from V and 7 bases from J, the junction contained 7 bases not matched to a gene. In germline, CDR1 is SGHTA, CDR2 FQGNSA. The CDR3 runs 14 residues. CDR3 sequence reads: CASRLAGGSREQYF. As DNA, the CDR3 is TGTGCCAGCAGACTAGCGGGGGGATCTAGGGAGCAGTACTTC.

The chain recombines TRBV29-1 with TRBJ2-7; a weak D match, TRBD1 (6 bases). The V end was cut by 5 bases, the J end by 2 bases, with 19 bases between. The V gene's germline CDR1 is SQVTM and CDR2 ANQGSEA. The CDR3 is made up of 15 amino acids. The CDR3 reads CSVTSQTGYPYEQYF. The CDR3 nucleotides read TGCAGCGTTACCTCCCAGACAGGCTACCCCTACGAGCAGTACTTC.

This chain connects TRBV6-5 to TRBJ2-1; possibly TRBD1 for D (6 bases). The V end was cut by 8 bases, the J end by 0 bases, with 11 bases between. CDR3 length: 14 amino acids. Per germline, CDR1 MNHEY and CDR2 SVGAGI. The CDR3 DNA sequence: TGTGCCAGCGGATGGACAGACTCCTACAATGAGCAGTTCTTC. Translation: CASGWTDSYNEQFF.

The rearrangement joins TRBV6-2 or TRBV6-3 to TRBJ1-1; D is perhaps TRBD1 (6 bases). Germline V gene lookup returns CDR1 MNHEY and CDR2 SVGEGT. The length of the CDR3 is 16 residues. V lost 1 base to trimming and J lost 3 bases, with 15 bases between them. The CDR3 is CASSYFQGRPYTEAFF. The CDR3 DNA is TGTGCCAGCAGTTACTTTCAGGGGCGTCCCTACACTGAAGCTTTCTTT.

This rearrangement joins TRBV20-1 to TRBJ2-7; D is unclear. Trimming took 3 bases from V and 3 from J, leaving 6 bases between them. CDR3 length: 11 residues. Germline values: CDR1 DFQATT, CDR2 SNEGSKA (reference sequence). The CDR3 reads CSASGSYEQYF. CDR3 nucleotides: TGCAGTGCTAGCGGTAGCTACGAGCAGTACTTC.

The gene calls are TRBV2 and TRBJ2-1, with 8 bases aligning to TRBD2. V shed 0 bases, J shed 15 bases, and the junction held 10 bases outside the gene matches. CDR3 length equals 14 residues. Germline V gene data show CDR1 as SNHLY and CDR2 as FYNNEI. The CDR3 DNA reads TGTGCCAGCAGTGAAGCTGCGAAACTAGCGGTTGGGTTCTTC. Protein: CASSEAAKLAVGFF.

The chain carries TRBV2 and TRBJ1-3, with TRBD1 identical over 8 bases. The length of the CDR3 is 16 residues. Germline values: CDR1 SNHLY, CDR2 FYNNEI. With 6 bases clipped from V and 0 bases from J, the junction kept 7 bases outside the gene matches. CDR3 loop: CASRSGQANSGNTIYF. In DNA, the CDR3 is TGTGCCAGCAGGTCGGGACAGGCCAACTCTGGAAACACCATATATTTT.

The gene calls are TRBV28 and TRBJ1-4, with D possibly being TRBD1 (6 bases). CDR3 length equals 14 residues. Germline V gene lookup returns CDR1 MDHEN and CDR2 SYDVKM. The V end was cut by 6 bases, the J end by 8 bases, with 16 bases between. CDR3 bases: TGTGCCAGCAGACTGACAGGACTTTGGGAAAAACTGTTTTTT. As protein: CASRLTGLWEKLFF.

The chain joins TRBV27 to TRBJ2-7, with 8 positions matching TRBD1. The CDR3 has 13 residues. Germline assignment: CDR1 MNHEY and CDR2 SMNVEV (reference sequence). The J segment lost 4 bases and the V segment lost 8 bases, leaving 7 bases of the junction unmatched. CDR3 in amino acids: CASRDRGSYEQYF. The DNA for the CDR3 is TGTGCCAGCCGCGACAGGGGAAGTTACGAGCAGTACTTC.

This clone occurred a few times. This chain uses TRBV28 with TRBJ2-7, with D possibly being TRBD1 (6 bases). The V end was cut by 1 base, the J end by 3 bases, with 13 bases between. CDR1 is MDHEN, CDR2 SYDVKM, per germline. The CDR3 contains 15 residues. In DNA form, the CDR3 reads TGTGCCAGCAGTTTATTAGAGGGGGTAGGCTACGAGCAGTACTTC. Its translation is CASSLLEGVGYEQYF.

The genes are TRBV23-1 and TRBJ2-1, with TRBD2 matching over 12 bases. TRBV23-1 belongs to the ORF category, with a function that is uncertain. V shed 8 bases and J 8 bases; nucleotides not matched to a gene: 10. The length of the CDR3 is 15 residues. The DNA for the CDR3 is TGCGCCAGCGGAGAGACTAGCGGGAGTCCTGATGAGCAGTTCTTC. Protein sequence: CASGETSGSPDEQFF.

The CDR3, as DNA: TGTGCCAGCAGTGATTCAACTAGGGCACAAGAGACCCAGTACTTC. Amino acid sequence: CASSDSTRAQETQYF. This rearrangement joins TRBV2 to TRBJ2-5, with D perhaps TRBD2 (5 bases). CDR3 size: 15 residues. V was cut by 3 bases and J by 2 bases, with 13 bases left in between. Germline V gives CDR1 SNHLY, CDR2 FYNNEI.

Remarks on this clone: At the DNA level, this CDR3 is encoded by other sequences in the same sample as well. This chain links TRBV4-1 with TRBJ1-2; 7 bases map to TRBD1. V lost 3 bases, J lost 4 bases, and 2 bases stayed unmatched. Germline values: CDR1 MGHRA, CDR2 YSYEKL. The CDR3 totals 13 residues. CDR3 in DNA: TGCGCCAGCAGCCAGACAGGGTCCTATGGCTACACCTTC. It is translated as CASSQTGSYGYTF.

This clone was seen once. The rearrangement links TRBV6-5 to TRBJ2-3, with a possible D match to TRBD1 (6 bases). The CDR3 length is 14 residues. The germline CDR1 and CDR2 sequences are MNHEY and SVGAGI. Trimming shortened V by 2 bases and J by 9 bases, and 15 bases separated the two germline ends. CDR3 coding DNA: TGTGCCAGCAGTTACCACCGACAGGATATCACGCAGTATTTT. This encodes CASSYHRQDITQYF.

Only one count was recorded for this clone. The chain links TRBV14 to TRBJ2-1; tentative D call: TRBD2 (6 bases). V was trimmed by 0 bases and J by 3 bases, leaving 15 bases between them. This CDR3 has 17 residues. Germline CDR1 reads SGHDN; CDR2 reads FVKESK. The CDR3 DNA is TGTGCCAGCAGCCAAGATTCCAGCGGAGGGGACTACAATGAGCAGTTCTTC. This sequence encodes CASSQDSSGGDYNEQFF.

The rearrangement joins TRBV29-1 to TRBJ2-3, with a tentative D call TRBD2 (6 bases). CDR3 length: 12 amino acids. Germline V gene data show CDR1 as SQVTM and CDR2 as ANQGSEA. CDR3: CILGGSTDTQYF. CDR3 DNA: TGCATCCTGGGGGGTAGCACAGATACGCAGTATTTT.

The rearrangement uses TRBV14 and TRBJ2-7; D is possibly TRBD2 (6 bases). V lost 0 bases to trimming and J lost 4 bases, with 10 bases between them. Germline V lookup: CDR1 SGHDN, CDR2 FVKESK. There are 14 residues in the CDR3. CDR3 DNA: TGTGCCAGCAGCCAAGAAGCGGGTCCGTACGAGCAGTACTTC. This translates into CASSQEAGPYEQYF.

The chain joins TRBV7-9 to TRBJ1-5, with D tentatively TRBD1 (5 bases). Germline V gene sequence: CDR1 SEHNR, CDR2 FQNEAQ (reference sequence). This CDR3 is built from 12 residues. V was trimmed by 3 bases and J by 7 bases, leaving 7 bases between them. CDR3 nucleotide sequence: TGTGCCAGCAGCTTGGACAAACAGCCCCAGCATTTT. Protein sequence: CASSLDKQPQHF.

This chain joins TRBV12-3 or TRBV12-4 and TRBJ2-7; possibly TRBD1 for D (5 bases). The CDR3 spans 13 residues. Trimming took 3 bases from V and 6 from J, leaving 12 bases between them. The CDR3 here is CASSLRQGGEQYF. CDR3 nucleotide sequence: TGTGCCAGCAGTTTGAGGCAGGGCGGCGAGCAGTACTTC.

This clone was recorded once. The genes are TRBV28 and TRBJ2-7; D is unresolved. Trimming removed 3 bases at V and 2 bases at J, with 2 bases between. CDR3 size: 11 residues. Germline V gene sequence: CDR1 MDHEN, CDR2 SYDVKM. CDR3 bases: TGTGCCAGCAGTTTTACCTACGAGCAGTACTTC. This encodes CASSFTYEQYF. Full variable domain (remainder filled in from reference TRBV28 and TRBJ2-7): DVKVTQSSRYLVKRTGEKVFLECVQDMDHENMFWYRQDPGLGLRLIYFSYDVKMKEKGDIPEGYSVSREKKERFSLILESASTNQTSMYLCASSFTYEQYFGPGTRLTVT.